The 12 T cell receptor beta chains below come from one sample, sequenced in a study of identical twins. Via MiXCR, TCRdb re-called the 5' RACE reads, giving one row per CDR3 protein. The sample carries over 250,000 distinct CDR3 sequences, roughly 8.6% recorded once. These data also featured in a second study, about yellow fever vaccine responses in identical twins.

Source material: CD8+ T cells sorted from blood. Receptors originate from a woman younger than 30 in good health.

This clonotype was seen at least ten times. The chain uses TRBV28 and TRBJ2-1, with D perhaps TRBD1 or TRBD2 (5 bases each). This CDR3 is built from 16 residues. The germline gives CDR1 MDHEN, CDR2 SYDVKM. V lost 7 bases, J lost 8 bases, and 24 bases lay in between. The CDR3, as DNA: TGTGCCAGCACCCCTCGAGGGCAGGGAATGTCGTATGAGCAGTTCTTC. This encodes CASTPRGQGMSYEQFF.

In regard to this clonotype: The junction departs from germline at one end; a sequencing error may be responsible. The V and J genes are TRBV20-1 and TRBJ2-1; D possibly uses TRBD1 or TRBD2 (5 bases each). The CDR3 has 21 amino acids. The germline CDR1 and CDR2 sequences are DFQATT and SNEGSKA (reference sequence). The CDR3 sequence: CCARDPFSRSWGPRQYNEQFF. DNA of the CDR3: TGCTGTGCTAGAGATCCCTTTTCAAGGAGTTGGGGACCCCGACAATACAATGAGCAGTTCTTC.

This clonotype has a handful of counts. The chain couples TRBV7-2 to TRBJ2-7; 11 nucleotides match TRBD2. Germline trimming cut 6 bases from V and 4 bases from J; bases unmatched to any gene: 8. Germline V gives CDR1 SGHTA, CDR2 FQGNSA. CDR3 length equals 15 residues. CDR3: CASRDTSGSLYEQYF. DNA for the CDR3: TGTGCCAGCAGGGATACTAGCGGGAGTTTGTACGAGCAGTACTTC.

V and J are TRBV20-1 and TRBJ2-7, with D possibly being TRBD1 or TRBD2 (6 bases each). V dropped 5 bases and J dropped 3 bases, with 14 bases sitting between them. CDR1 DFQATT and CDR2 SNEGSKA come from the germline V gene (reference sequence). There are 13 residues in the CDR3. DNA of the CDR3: TGCAGTGCTTGCGGGGACACAAGCTACGAGCAGTACTTC. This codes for CSACGDTSYEQYF.

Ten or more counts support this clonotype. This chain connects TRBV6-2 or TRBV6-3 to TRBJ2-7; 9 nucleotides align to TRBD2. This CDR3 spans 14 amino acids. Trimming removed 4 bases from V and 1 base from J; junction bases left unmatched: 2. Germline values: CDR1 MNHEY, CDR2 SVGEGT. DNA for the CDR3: TGTGCCAGCAGTTCTAGCGGGGCTTCCTACGAGCAGTACTTC. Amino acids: CASSSSGASYEQYF.

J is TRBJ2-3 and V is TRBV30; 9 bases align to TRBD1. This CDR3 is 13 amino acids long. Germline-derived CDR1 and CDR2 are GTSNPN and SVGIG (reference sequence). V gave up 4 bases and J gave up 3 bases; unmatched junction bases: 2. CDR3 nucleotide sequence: TGTGCCTGGAACAGGGGGCGAACAGATACGCAGTATTTT. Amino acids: CAWNRGRTDTQYF.

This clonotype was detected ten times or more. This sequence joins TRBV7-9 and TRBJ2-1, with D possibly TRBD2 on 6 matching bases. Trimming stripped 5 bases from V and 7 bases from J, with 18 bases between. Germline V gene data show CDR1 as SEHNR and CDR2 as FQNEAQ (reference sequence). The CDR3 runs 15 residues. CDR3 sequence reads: CASSLGGAPKNEQFF. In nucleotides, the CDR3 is TGTGCCAGCAGCCTTGGCGGGGCCCCCAAGAATGAGCAGTTCTTC.

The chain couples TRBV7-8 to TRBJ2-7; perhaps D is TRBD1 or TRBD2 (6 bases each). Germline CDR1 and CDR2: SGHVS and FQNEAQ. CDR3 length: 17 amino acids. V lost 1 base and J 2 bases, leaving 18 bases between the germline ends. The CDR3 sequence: CASSLGGGLAFPYEQYF. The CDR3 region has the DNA TGTGCCAGCAGCTTAGGAGGGGGGCTAGCGTTTCCCTACGAGCAGTACTTC. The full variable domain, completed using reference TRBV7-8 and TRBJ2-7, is GAGVSQSPRYKVAKRGQDVALRCDPISGHVSLFWYQQALGQGPEFLTYFQNEAQLDKSGLPSDRFFAERPEGSVSTLKIQRTQQEDSAVYLCASSLGGGLAFPYEQYFGPGTRLTVT.

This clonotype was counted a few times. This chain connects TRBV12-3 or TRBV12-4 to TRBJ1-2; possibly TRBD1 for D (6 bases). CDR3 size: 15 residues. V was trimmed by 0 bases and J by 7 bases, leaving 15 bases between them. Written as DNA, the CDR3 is TGTGCCAGCAGTTTAGCCCCCGCGGGGGCGGGTGGCTACACCTTC. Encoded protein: CASSLAPAGAGGYTF.

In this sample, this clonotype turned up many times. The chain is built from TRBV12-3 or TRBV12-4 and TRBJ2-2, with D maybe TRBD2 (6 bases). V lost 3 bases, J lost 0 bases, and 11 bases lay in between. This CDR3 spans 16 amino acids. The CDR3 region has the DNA TGTGCCAGCAGTTTTCTCGCTAGCGCGAACACCGGGGAGCTGTTTTTT. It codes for CASSFLASANTGELFF.

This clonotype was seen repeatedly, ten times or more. CDR3 region: CASTSRDSGGENTIYF. In DNA form, the CDR3 reads TGTGCCAGCACCTCGAGGGACAGCGGTGGGGAAAACACCATATATTTT. V usage is TRBV12-3 or TRBV12-4 and J usage is TRBJ1-3; 7 positions match TRBD1. The length of the CDR3 is 16 residues. The J segment lost 6 bases and the V segment lost 7 bases, leaving 15 bases of the junction unmatched.

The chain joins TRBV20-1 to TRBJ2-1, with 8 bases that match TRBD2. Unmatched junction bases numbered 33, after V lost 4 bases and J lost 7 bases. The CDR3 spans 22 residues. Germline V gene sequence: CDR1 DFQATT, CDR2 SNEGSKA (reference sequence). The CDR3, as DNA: TGCAGTGCTAAATCGTTTGATATTTATAGCGGGAAACAAAGCCACCTTACAAATGAGCAGTTCTTC. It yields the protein CSAKSFDIYSGKQSHLTNEQFF.